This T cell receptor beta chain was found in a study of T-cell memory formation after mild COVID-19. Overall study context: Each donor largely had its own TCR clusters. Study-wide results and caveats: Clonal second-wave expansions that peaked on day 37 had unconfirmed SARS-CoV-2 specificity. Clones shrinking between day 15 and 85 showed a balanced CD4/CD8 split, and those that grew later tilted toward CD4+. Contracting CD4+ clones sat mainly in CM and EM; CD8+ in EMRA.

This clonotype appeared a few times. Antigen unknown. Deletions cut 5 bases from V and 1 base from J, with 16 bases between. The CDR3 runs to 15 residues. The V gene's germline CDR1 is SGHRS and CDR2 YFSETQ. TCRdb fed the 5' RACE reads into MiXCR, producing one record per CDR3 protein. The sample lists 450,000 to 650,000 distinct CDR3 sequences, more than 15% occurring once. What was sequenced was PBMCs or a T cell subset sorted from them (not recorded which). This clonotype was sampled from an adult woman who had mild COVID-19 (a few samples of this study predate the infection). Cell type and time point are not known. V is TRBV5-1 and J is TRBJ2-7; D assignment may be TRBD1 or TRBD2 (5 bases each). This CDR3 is CASRSGTPRSYEQYF. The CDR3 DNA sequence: TGCGCCAGCAGATCCGGGACCCCGCGGTCCTACGAGCAGTACTTC. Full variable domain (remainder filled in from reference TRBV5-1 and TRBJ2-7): KAGVTQTPRYLIKTRGQQVTLSCSPISGHRSVSWYQQTPGQGLQFLFEYFSETQRNKGNFPGRFSGRQFSNSRSEMNVSTLELGDSALYLCASRSGTPRSYEQYFGPGTRLTVT.